The source of this TCR beta chain is a study of cytomegalovirus exposure and HLA in healthy donors. Primers: 60 Vbeta forward and 13 Jbeta reverse. Measured with immunoSEQ multiplex PCR; TCRdb has only the in-frame clones, and not every one. This table holds about 200,000 clones, around 77% found once. This CDR3 is 11 amino acids long. Per the germline V gene, CDR1 is DFQATT and CDR2 is SNEGSKA (reference sequence). The V gene lost 2 bases and the J gene lost 6 bases, with 7 bases spanning the gap. This rearrangement joins TRBV20-1 to TRBJ1-1, with a weak D call TRBD1 (6 bases). Sequenced: PBMCs. This sequence originates from a man in his thirties or forties in good health and CMV-seronegative. CDR3 DNA: TGCAGTGCTAGACAGGGGTCTGAAGCTTTCTTT. Protein sequence: CSARQGSEAFF.